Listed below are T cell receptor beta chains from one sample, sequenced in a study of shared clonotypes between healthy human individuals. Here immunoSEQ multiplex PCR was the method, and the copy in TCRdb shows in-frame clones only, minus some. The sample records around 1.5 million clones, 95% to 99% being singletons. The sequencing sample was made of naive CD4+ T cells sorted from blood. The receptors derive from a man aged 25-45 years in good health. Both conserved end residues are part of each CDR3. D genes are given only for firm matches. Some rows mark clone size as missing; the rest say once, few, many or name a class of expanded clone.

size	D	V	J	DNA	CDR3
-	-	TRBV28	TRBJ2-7	TGTGCCAGCAGTTACCGACACCGGGGGATCTACGAGCAGTACTTC	CASSYRHRGIYEQYF
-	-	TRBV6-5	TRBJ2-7	TGTGCCAGCAGCCAGGGGATCACCTACGAGCAGTACTTC	CASSQGITYEQYF
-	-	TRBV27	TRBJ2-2	TGTGCCAGCAGTTTCGATTCGGACTTATACACCGGGGAGCTGTTTTTT	CASSFDSDLYTGELFF
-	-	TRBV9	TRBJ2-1	TGTGCCAGCAGCGTAGCCACTAGAGGCGACAATGAGCAGTTCTTC	CASSVATRGDNEQFF
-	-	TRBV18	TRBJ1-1	TGTGCCAGCTCACCACCGAGGGGAGGGGGTGGGAACACTGAAGCTTTCTTT	CASSPPRGGGGNTEAFF
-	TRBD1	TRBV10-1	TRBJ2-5	TGCGCCAGCAGTGCTGGGACAGGGGTGAAGACCCAGTACTTC	CASSAGTGVKTQYF
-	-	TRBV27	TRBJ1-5	TGTGCCAGCAGTAGTTCAGCCCTATATAGCAATCAGCCCCAGCATTTT	CASSSSALYSNQPQHF
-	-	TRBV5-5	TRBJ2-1	TGTGCCAGCAGCTTGGGGGTACACAGCAACAATGAGCAGTTCTTC	CASSLGVHSNNEQFF
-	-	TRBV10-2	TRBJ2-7	TGCGCCAGCAGGAACAGGGGAGGGTACTACTACGAGCAGTACTTC	CASRNRGGYYYEQYF
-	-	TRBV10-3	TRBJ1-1	TGTGCCATCGGGCCTAATGCGGACACTGAAGCTTTCTTT	CAIGPNADTEAFF
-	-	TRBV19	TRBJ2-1	TGTGCCAGTACCCGGAGCCCGAACAATGAGCAGTTCTTC	CASTRSPNNEQFF
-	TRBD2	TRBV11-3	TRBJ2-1	TGTGCCAGCAGGAAGGGACTAGCGGAGGACAATGAGCAGTTCTTC	CASRKGLAEDNEQFF
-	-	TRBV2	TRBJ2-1	TGTGCCAGCAGTGGGGAGTCTATCAATGAGCAGTTCTTC	CASSGESINEQFF
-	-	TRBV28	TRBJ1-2	TGTGCCAGCAGTCTCCGGGACTATGGCTACACCTTC	CASSLRDYGYTF
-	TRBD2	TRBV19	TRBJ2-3	TGTGCCAGTAGTGATAGCGGGGGTCGCACAGATACGCAGTATTTT	CASSDSGGRTDTQYF
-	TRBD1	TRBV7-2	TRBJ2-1	TGTGCCAGCAGCTCCCTGAGGGGACAGGGCAATGAGCAGTTCTTC	CASSSLRGQGNEQFF
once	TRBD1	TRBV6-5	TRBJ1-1	TGTGCCAGCAGTTGGACAGGGTACACTGAAGCTTTCTTT	CASSWTGYTEAFF
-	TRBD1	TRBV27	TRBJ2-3	TGTGCCAGCTGTGGCAGGGACAGGGGGGGCACGCAGTATTTT	CASCGRDRGGTQYF
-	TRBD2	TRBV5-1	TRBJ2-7	TGCGCCAGCATTTGGGTTCTTGATAAAGCGGGACTATCCTACGAGCAGTACTTC	CASIWVLDKAGLSYEQYF
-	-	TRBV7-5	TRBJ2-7	TGTGTCAGAAGCTTAGTTGGCTGGGAATGGTCCTACGAGCAGTACTTC	CVRSLVGWEWSYEQYF
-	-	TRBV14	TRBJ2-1	TGTGCCAGCAGCCTCCTAAGGTCCTACAATGAGCAGTTCTTC	CASSLLRSYNEQFF
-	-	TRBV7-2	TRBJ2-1	TGTGCCAGCAGCTTGCGACTAGGAAATGAGCAGTTCTTC	CASSLRLGNEQFF
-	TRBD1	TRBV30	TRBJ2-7	TGTGCCTGGAGTAAGGACAGGGTCCACGAGCAGTACTTC	CAWSKDRVHEQYF
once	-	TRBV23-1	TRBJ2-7	TGCGCCAGCAGTCGCTCCTGGGAGTCCTTC	CASSRSWESF
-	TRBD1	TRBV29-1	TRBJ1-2	TGCAGCGTCGAGAGGGACAGGGCCCTCGGTGGCTACACCTTC	CSVERDRALGGYTF
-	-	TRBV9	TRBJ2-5	TGTGCCAGCAGCGTGGACGCCCAAGAGACCCAGTACTTC	CASSVDAQETQYF
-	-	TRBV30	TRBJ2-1	TGTGCCTGGACCGACAACAATGAGCAGTTCTTC	CAWTDNNEQFF
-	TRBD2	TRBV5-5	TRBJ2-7	TGTGCCAGCAGCTTAGGTCCTAGCGGGTCCCGAGGCTACGAGCAGTACTTC	CASSLGPSGSRGYEQYF
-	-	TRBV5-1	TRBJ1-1	TGCGCCAGCAGCAGTGGTAAGGGGTCCTTGAACACTGAAGCTTTCTTT	CASSSGKGSLNTEAFF
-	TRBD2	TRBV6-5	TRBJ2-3	TGTGCCAGCAGTTGGACTAGCGGGAGGGGGTCAGATACGCAGTATTTT	CASSWTSGRGSDTQYF
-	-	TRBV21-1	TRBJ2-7	TGTGCCAGCAGCACTAAATCCAATAACTACGAGCAGTACTTC	CASSTKSNNYEQYF
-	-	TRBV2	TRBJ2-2	TGTGCCAGCAGTGGGAACAGATATCGTGGCACCGGGGAGCTGTTTTTT	CASSGNRYRGTGELFF
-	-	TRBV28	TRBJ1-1	TGTGCCAGCAGTGTGCCCCAGGGAGCTTTCTTT	CASSVPQGAFF
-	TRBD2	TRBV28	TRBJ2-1	TGTGCCAGCAGTTTAACGCTAGCGGGAGGGAACAATGAGCAGTTCTTC	CASSLTLAGGNNEQFF
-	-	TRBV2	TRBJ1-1	TGTGCCAGCAGTGAACAGGCAACCCCTGAAGCTTTCTTT	CASSEQATPEAFF
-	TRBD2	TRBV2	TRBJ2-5	TGTGCCAGCAGCGTACTAGCGGGGAATTACCAAGAGACCCAGTACTTC	CASSVLAGNYQETQYF
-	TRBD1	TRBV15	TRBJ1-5	TGTGCCACCAGCAGTCCGGGACAGGGCTCTATCAATCAGCCCCAGCATTTT	CATSSPGQGSINQPQHF
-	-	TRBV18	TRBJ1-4	TGTGCCAGCTCACCACCTAATAGGGGCGCAAGTGAAAAACTGTTTTTT	CASSPPNRGASEKLFF
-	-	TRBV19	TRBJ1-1	TGTGCCAGTAGTATAGGTCAGGGACGGGACACTGAAGCTTTCTTT	CASSIGQGRDTEAFF
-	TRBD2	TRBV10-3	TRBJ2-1	TGTGCCATCACCCCCCACGAGGGAGGGTATCAGCAGTTCTTC	CAITPHEGGYQQFF
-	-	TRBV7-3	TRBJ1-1	TGTGCCAGCAGCTCGGGGGGTAGGTACACTGAAGCTTTCTTT	CASSSGGRYTEAFF
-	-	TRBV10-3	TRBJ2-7	TGTGCCATCAAAGGGACCTCTAACCGGGCCGAGCAGTACTTC	CAIKGTSNRAEQYF
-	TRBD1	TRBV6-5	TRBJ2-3	TGTGCCAGCAGACCTGGGGACAGGAGCACAGATACGCAGTATTTT	CASRPGDRSTDTQYF
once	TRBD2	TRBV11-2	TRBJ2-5	TGTGCCAGCAGCTCACGGCCGGGACTAGCGGTTTTGGTTGGAGAGACCCAGTACTTC	CASSSRPGLAVLVGETQYF
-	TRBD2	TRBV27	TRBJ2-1	TGTGCCAGCACCCCGGGGGGACTAGCGGACTCCTACAATGAGCAGTTCTTC	CASTPGGLADSYNEQFF
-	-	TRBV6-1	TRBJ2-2	TGTGCCAGCAGATTTGTCCAGAACACCGGGGAGCTGTTTTTT	CASRFVQNTGELFF
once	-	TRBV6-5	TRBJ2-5	TGTGCCAGCGGTCGGACCCAAGAGACCCAGTACTTC	CASGRTQETQYF
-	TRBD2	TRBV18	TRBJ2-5	TGTGCCAGCTCACAAAGACTAGCGGGAGGGCTCGGTAAAGAGACCCAGTACTTC	CASSQRLAGGLGKETQYF
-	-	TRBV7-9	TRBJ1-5	TGTGCCAGCAGCTTGGTTAACCATCAGCCCCAGCATTTT	CASSLVNHQPQHF
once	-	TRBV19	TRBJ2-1	TGTGCCAGTAGTATAGCTAATGAGCAGTTCTTC	CASSIANEQFF
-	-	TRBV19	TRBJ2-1	TGTGCCAGTAGTATAGGTACTAGCTCTCTGCATGAGCAGTTCTTC	CASSIGTSSLHEQFF
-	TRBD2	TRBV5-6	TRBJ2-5	TGTGCCAGCAGCTCTAGCGGAGAGACCCAGTACTTC	CASSSSGETQYF